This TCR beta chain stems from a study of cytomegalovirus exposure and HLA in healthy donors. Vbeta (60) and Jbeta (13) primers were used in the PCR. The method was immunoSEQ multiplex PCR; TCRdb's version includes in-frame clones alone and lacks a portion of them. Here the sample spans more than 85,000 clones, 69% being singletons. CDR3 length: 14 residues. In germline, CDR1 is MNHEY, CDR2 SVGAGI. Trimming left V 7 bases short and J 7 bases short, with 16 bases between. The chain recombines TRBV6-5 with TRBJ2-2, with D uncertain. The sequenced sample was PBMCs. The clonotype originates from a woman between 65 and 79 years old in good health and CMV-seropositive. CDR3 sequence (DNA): TGTGCCAGCACGGGTCGTCTTTACGGCGGGGAGCTGTTTTTT. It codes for CASTGRLYGGELFF.